This is a list of T cell receptor beta chains from one sample in a study of cytomegalovirus exposure and HLA in healthy donors. Profiled with immunoSEQ multiplex PCR; TCRdb holds only in-frame clones, not every one. In the table there are approximately 150,000 clones, 55% to 70% of which are singletons. What was sequenced was PBMCs. The receptor source for this set is a woman aged 35 to 49 in good health and CMV-seropositive. Each CDR3 is given with its conserved first and last residue. The order of the fields is J gene, V gene, CDR3 length, CDR3 protein.

>TRBJ2-4|TRBV7-2|18
CASSLGGLAGGQANIQYF
>TRBJ2-5|TRBV5-6|13
CASSFRVAETQYF
>TRBJ1-2|TRBV25-1|14
CASTTSGKDYGYTF
>TRBJ2-3|TRBV7-9|16
CASSPQRGAYTDTQYF
>TRBJ2-1|TRBV6-1|13
CASSEYLGGEQFF
>TRBJ2-1|TRBV7-8|17
CASSLGGAREGYNEQFF
>TRBJ2-7|TRBV2|12
CASSDRGHEQYF
>TRBJ2-5|TRBV4-2|15
CASSQDSDLQETQYF
>TRBJ2-7|TRBV5-1|15
CASISTVRGRGEQYF
>TRBJ2-1|TRBV14|15
CASSQQGTGGFEQFF